This entry describes one T cell receptor (beta chain). Its antigen is as yet unknown. Produced via immunoSEQ multiplex PCR; TCRdb's table is partial and in-frame only. This table has approximately 340,000 clones, 70% to 75% appearing once. Germline V CDR1 and CDR2: SGHAT, FQNNGV. V dropped 5 bases and J dropped 0 bases, with 17 bases sitting between them. The CDR3 spans 17 residues. This sample is drawn from a study of shared clonotypes between healthy human individuals. Study-wide context: The study used three CD4 naive, three CD4 memory, two CD8 naive and one CD8 memory plate per donor. General observations from the study: Compared with memory subsets, naive subsets generally had larger estimated richness. Clonotype sharing among donors was expected to depend on sequencing depth. The naive CD4 repertoires of a handful of donors were compared, and roughly 5% of clonotypes were shared.

J is TRBJ1-3 and V is TRBV11-2; possibly TRBD1 for D (5 bases). Material for sequencing was memory CD4+ T cells sorted from blood. Subset meaning: CD45RA-negative fraction. This receptor was obtained from a man aged 25 to 40 in good health. As DNA, the CDR3 is TGTGCCAGCAGCCGCAGGGAGGGGCCCTACTCTGGAAACACCATATATTTT. This sequence encodes CASSRREGPYSGNTIYF. The full variable domain, in which reference TRBV11-2 and TRBJ1-3 provide the parts outside the CDR3, is EAGVAQSPRYKIIEKRQSVAFWCNPISGHATLYWYQQILGQGPKLLIQFQNNGVVDDSQLPKDRFSAERLKGVDSTLKIQPAKLEDSAVYLCASSRREGPYSGNTIYFGEGSWLTVV.